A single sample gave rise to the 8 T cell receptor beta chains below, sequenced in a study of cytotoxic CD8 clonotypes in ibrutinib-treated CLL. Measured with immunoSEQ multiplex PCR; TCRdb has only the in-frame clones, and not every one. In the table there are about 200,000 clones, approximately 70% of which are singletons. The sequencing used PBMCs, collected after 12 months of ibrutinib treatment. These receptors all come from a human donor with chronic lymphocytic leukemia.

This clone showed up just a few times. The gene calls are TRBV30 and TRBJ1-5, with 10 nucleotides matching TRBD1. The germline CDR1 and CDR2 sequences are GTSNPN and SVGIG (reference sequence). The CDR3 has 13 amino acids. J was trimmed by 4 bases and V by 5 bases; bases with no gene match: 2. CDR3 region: CAWGDRGNQPQHF. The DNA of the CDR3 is TGTGCCTGGGGGGACAGGGGAAATCAGCCCCAGCATTTT. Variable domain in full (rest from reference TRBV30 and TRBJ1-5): SQTIHQWPATLVQPVGSPLSLECTVEGTSNPNLYWYRQAAGRGLQLLFYSVGIGQISSEVPQNLSASRPQDRQFILSSKKLLLSDSGFYLCAWGDRGNQPQHFGDGTRLSIL.

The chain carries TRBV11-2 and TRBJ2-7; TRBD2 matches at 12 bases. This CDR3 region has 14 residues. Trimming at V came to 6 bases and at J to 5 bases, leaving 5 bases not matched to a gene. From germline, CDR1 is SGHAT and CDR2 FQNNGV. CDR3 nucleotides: TGTGCCAGCAGTCGACTAGCGGGGGTCCACGAGCAGTACTTC. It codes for CASSRLAGVHEQYF. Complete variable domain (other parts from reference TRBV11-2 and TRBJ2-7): EAGVAQSPRYKIIEKRQSVAFWCNPISGHATLYWYQQILGQGPKLLIQFQNNGVVDDSQLPKDRFSAERLKGVDSTLKIQPAKLEDSAVYLCASSRLAGVHEQYFGPGTRLTVT.

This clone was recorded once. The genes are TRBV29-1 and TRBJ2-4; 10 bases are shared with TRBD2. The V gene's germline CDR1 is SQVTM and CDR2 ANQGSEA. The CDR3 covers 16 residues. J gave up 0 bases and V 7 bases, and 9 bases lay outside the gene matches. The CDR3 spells CSAVAGGRVAKNIQYF. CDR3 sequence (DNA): TGCAGCGCAGTAGCGGGGGGCAGAGTAGCCAAAAACATTCAGTACTTC.

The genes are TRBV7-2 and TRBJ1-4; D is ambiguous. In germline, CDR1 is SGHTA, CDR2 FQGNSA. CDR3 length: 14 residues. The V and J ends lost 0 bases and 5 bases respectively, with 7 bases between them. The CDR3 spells CASSLALSNEKLFF. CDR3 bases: TGTGCCAGCAGCTTAGCGCTTTCGAATGAAAAACTGTTTTTT.

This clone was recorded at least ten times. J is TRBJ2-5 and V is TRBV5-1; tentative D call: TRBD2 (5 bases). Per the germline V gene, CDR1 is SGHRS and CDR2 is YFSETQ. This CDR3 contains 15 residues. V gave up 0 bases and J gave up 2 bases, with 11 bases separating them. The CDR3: CASSLGGSPQETQYF. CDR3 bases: TGCGCCAGCAGCTTGGGTGGGAGCCCACAAGAGACCCAGTACTTC.

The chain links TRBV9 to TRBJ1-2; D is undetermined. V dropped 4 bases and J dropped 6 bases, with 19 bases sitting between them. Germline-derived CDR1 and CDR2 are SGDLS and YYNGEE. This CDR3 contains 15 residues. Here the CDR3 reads CASSFGLNQRDGYTF. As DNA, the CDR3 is TGTGCCAGCAGCTTCGGACTCAACCAACGGGATGGCTACACCTTC.

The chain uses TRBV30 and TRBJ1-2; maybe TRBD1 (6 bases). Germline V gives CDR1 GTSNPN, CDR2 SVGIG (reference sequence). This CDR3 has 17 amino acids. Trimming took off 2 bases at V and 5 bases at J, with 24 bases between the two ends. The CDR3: CAWSTLRGGGGFYGYTF. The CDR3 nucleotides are TGTGCCTGGAGTACGCTGAGAGGAGGGGGGGGATTTTATGGCTACACCTTC.

The CDR3 DNA reads TGTGCCAGCAGCCCGCTGGGGAACCTCTACGAGCAGTACTTC. Protein product: CASSPLGNLYEQYF. V gene TRBV7-2 combines with J gene TRBJ2-7; D gene uncertain. In germline, CDR1 is SGHTA, CDR2 FQGNSA. The CDR3 totals 14 residues. The V end lost 5 bases, the J end lost 3 bases, and 14 bases lay between the germline ends.